The rows below give T cell receptor beta chains drawn from one sample of a study of control samples from healthy donors and cancer patients. Using immunoSEQ multiplex PCR, the repertoire was profiled, and TCRdb retains in-frame clones only, with some absent. The sample lists some 150,000 clones, 90% to 95% occurring once. Specimen: blood. The receptor source for this set is a man between 35 and 55 years old in good health. Each CDR3 is given with its conserved first and last residue.

14	TRBV9	TRBJ2-3	CASSRGGPTDTQYF
15	TRBV9	TRBJ2-5	CASSVAGSSQETQYF
14	TRBV11-3	TRBJ1-1	CASSLTPRGTEAFF
12	TRBV7-9	TRBJ2-1	CASSPKGYEQFF
12	TRBV9	TRBJ2-3	CASSGDTDTQYF
15	TRBV4-3	TRBJ1-5	CASSQEQGAGQPQHF
14	TRBV24-1	TRBJ1-1	CATSDAGRNTEAFF
18	TRBV3-1/TRBV3-2	TRBJ2-1	CASSQVVTGPSSYNEQFF
18	TRBV28	TRBJ2-6	CASSLRSGSRSGANVLTF
13	TRBV7-8	TRBJ2-7	CASSLEGRNEQYF
18	TRBV9	TRBJ2-3	CASSASGLAGGQTDTQYF
13	TRBV6-5	TRBJ2-2	CASSSSRTGELFF
13	TRBV6-5	TRBJ1-3	CASRNRQGNTIYF
16	TRBV9	TRBJ2-7	CASSPGTGTIFYEQYF
13	TRBV7-9	TRBJ1-1	CASSLGTAEGAFF
17	TRBV6-2/TRBV6-3	TRBJ1-5	CASSFSGTEYSNQPQHF
15	TRBV18	TRBJ2-2	CASSHSSVSAGELFF